The present T cell receptor beta chain was sequenced within a study of blood T cell repertoires in COVID-19. Study context: Both acute and convalescent COVID-19 samples were obtained from the United States, Italy and Spain. T cells, B-cell-depleted T cells, or PBMCs supplied cDNA or gDNA.

How the authors handled the data: Counts of nucleated cells, estimated from reference gene primer amplification, were obtained. Method: immunoSEQ multiplex PCR; TCRdb's copy keeps in-frame clones and lacks some. Clonal size and the V and J genes are those of that table, whereas D and trimming came from the DNA. The repertoire holds around 180,000 clones, with 70% to 90% as singletons. Sequencing input: peripheral blood. The clonotype was recovered from a woman aged 30 to 39 with acute or convalescent COVID-19.

CDR3 residues: CATKTGGTEAFF. CDR3 in DNA: TGTGCCACTAAAACGGGAGGCACTGAAGCTTTCTTT. This sequence joins TRBV27 and TRBJ1-1, with D unresolved. The germline V gene has CDR1 MNHEY and CDR2 SMNVEV (reference sequence). CDR3 length: 12 residues. The V end lost 10 bases, the J end lost 4 bases, and 13 bases lay between the germline ends.